These 18 T cell receptor beta chains came from one sample sequenced in a study of blood T cell repertoires in COVID-19. Profiling relied on immunoSEQ multiplex PCR, and the TCRdb table lists in-frame clones only, not all of them. The sample contains a few hundred thousand clones, roughly 91% of which appear only once. The sequenced material came from PBMCs or T cells enriched from blood (not recorded which). The receptors originated from a man aged 35 to 55 who had recovered from COVID-19.

This chain links TRBV28 with TRBJ1-5; no definite D call. V dropped 3 bases and J dropped 3 bases, with 12 bases sitting between them. The CDR3 spans 15 residues. Germline CDR1 MDHEN, CDR2 SYDVKM. CDR3: CASSFDGGPNQPQHF. The CDR3 DNA is TGTGCCAGCAGTTTCGACGGAGGACCCAATCAGCCCCAGCATTTT.

V usage is TRBV25-1 and J usage is TRBJ2-5, with a tentative D call TRBD1 (5 bases). V was clipped by 0 bases and J by 2 bases, with 16 bases between them. CDR3 length: 17 amino acids. Germline V gene lookup returns CDR1 MGHDK and CDR2 SYGVNS. CDR3 loop: CASSEYSVAGKQETQYF. CDR3 sequence (DNA): TGTGCCAGCAGTGAATATTCGGTAGCAGGGAAGCAAGAGACCCAGTACTTC.

This chain uses TRBV5-1 with TRBJ1-3, with D uncertain. The germline V and J ends were trimmed by 3 bases and 0 bases, with 16 bases remaining between them. CDR1 is SGHRS, CDR2 YFSETQ, per germline. The CDR3 has 17 amino acids. In DNA, the CDR3 is TGCGCCAGCAGCTCCCAAGGACCGGGAGGCTCTGGAAACACCATATATTTT. Encoded protein: CASSSQGPGGSGNTIYF.

The V and J genes are TRBV9 and TRBJ2-1; TRBD1 matches at 10 bases. This CDR3 has 15 amino acids. The ends lost 4 bases at V and 4 bases at J; junction bases unmatched: 5. Germline CDR1 reads SGDLS; CDR2 reads YYNGEE. The CDR3 loop reads CASSSQGQGYNEQFF. The CDR3, as DNA: TGTGCCAGCAGCTCTCAGGGACAGGGGTACAATGAGCAGTTCTTC.

The chain employs TRBV19 and TRBJ2-2, with unresolved D. This CDR3 is built from 15 residues. Germline CDR1 LNHDA, CDR2 SQIVND (reference sequence). The V end was cut by 5 bases, the J end by 3 bases, with 13 bases between. The CDR3 DNA reads as TGTGCCAGTAGTCCGCCGCCGGAGTACACCGGGGAGCTGTTTTTT. Amino acid sequence: CASSPPPEYTGELFF.

This clone was recorded once. The CDR3 spells CASQRVQNTEAFF. CDR3 coding DNA: TGCGCCAGCCAACGAGTCCAGAACACTGAAGCTTTCTTT. This chain links TRBV5-1 with TRBJ1-1, with no clear D. Germline V gene sequence: CDR1 SGHRS, CDR2 YFSETQ. The V end lost 7 bases, the J end lost 1 base, and 11 bases lay between the germline ends. CDR3 size: 13 residues.

This rearrangement joins TRBV6-6 to TRBJ2-1; 7 bases fit TRBD1. Germline CDR1 MNHNY, CDR2 SVGAGI (reference sequence). V was pared by 7 bases and J by 5 bases, with 17 bases of the junction left unmatched. The CDR3 spans 17 residues. The CDR3 loop reads CASTRDRFSAYNNEQFF. Here the CDR3 DNA reads TGTGCCAGCACTCGGGACAGATTCTCGGCTTACAACAATGAGCAGTTCTTC.

The J gene is TRBJ2-1, the V gene TRBV5-6; TRBD1 matches 8 bases. The CDR3 sequence is 15 residues long. The germline V gene encodes CDR1 SGHDT and CDR2 YYEEEE. V shed 4 bases, J shed 7 bases, and the junction held 10 bases outside the gene matches. CDR3 in DNA: TGTGCCAGCAGCGTAACCCCGAGGACAGGGAATGAGCAGTTCTTC. Protein sequence: CASSVTPRTGNEQFF.

The gene calls are TRBV11-2 and TRBJ1-5; D possibly corresponds to TRBD1 (5 bases). The CDR3 totals 16 residues. Germline CDR1 and CDR2: SGHAT and FQNNGV. The V end was cut by 1 base, the J end by 2 bases, with 12 bases between. This CDR3 reads CASSLGSRAGNQPQHF. The CDR3 nucleotides read TGTGCCAGCAGCTTAGGTTCCAGGGCCGGCAATCAGCCCCAGCATTTT.

The chain carries TRBV6-5 and TRBJ1-1; 10 bases are shared with TRBD1. The CDR3 is 14 amino acids. V dropped 6 bases and J dropped 6; count of bases not matched to a gene: 7. The germline V gene has CDR1 MNHEY and CDR2 SVGAGI. The CDR3: CASSQDRGVAEAFF. The CDR3 coding sequence is TGTGCCAGCAGCCAGGACAGGGGGGTCGCTGAAGCTTTCTTT.

V usage is TRBV6-1 and J usage is TRBJ2-5; D gene ambiguous. Looked up from germline, CDR1 is MNHNS and CDR2 is SASEGT. The CDR3 runs to 14 residues. The V end lost 3 bases, the J end lost 0 bases, and 8 bases lay between the germline ends. CDR3 DNA sequence: TGTGCCAGCAGTGACCGCAGAAACCAAGAGACCCAGTACTTC. Protein product: CASSDRRNQETQYF.

The rearrangement joins TRBV4-1 to TRBJ2-3, with TRBD2 as a possible D gene (6 bases). The CDR3 runs to 14 residues. Trimming cost V 1 base and J 6 bases, with 11 bases left between them. Germline V gene lookup returns CDR1 MGHRA and CDR2 YSYEKL. Written as DNA, the CDR3 is TGCGCCAGCAGCCAAGGGAGGGCTACGGATACGCAGTATTTT. Residues: CASSQGRATDTQYF.

V and J are TRBV13 and TRBJ2-7, with D perhaps matching TRBD2 (5 bases). Germline V lookup: CDR1 PRHDT, CDR2 FYEKMQ (reference sequence). V was clipped by 1 base and J by 9 bases, with 13 bases between them. This CDR3 spans 13 amino acids. CDR3 protein: CASSLVGLTGQYF. CDR3 in DNA: TGTGCCAGCAGCTTAGTCGGACTTACGGGGCAGTACTTC.

This sequence joins TRBV19 and TRBJ2-7; TRBD1 agrees at 9 bases. With V trimmed by 6 bases and J by 3 bases, 9 bases remained unmatched. The CDR3 runs to 15 residues. In germline, CDR1 is LNHDA, CDR2 SQIVND (reference sequence). CDR3 DNA: TGTGCCAGTAGGAGCCTGGGACAGGGATTCTACGAGCAGTACTTC. It is translated as CASRSLGQGFYEQYF.

This chain connects TRBV5-1 to TRBJ2-2, with TRBD2 as a possible D gene (5 bases). V shed 3 bases and J shed 6 bases, with 15 bases lying between them. The CDR3 runs 15 residues. CDR1 is SGHRS and CDR2 is YFSETQ in the germline V gene. The CDR3 sequence: CASSSGILLAGELFF. DNA of the CDR3: TGCGCCAGCAGCTCCGGGATCCTCCTCGCCGGGGAGCTGTTTTTT.

The chain uses TRBV10-1 and TRBJ2-1; maybe TRBD1 (5 bases). Trimming stripped 5 bases from V and 12 bases from J, with 11 bases between. This CDR3 has 11 residues. Germline CDR1 reads WNHNN; CDR2 reads SYGVQD (reference sequence). Written as DNA, the CDR3 is TGCGCCAGCAGTCAGGGTTGGGCGCAGTTCTTC. Translated: CASSQGWAQFF.

The chain joins TRBV6-1 to TRBJ1-5; TRBD1 might be the D (6 bases). The CDR3 loop spans 16 amino acids. CDR1 MNHNS and CDR2 SASEGT come from the germline V gene. V was shortened by 4 bases and J by 1 base, with 14 bases between the two germline ends. The CDR3 loop is CASSADPGGSNQPQHF. The DNA of the CDR3 is TGTGCCAGCAGTGCCGATCCGGGGGGCAGCAATCAGCCCCAGCATTTT.

The rearrangement links TRBV7-2 to TRBJ1-1, with D perhaps matching TRBD1 (6 bases). CDR3 size: 15 residues. With 1 base removed from V and 6 bases from J, the gap between germline ends came to 15 bases. Germline-derived CDR1 and CDR2 are SGHTA and FQGNSA. The CDR3 DNA sequence: TGTGCCAGCAGCTTAGTCACACAGGGTTCTGCTGAAGCTTTCTTT. This translates into CASSLVTQGSAEAFF.